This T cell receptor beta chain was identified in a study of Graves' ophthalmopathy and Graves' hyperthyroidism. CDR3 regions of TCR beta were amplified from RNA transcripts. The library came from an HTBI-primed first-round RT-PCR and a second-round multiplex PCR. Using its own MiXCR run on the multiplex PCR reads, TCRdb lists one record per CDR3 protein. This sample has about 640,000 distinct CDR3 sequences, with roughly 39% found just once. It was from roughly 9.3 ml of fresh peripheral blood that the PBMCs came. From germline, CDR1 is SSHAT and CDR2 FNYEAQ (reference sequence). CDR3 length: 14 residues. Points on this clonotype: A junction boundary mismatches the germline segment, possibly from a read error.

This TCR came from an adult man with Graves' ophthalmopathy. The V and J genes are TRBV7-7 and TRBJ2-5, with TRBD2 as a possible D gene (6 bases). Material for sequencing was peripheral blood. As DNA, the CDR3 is TGTACCAGCAGACCCCAGGGAGGCCGAGGGACCCAGTACTTC. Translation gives CTSRPQGGRGTQYF.